The clone carrying this T cell receptor beta chain was seen ten or more times. CDR3 length: 15 amino acids. Looked up from germline, CDR1 is MNHEY and CDR2 is SMNVEV (reference sequence). Trimming cost V 2 bases and J 6 bases; bases outside gene matches: 5. 5'RACE primed at constant segments yielded TCR alpha and TCR beta cDNA libraries bearing sample barcodes and UMIs. From the 5' RACE reads, TCRdb called clonotypes with MiXCR, one entry per CDR3 protein. The sample has 270,000 or so distinct CDR3 sequences; over 15% are singletons. These data are taken from a study of T-cell memory formation after mild COVID-19.

The rearrangement joins TRBV27 to TRBJ1-1, with 11 bases identical to TRBD1. The sequenced sample consisted of PBMCs or a T cell subset sorted from them (not recorded which). This TCR came from a young man who had mild COVID-19 (a few samples of this study predate the infection). Cell type and time point are not known. The CDR3 bases are TGTGCCAGCAGTTTACGGGACAGGGGGATGCCTGAAGCTTTCTTT. Amino acids: CASSLRDRGMPEAFF.